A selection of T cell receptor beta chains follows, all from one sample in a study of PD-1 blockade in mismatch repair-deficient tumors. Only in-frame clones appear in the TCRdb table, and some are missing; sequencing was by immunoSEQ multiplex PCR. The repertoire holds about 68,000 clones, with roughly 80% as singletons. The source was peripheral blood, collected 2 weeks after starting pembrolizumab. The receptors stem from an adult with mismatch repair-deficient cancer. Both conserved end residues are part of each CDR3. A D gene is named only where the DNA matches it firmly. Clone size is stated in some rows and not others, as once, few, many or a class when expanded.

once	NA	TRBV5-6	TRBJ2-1	TGTGCCAGCAGCTTGATCCCAGGGGCAAATGAGCAGTTCTTC	CASSLIPGANEQFF
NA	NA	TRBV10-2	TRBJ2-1	TGCGCCAGCAATTCCGGCCGGTACAATGAGCAGTTCTTC	CASNSGRYNEQFF
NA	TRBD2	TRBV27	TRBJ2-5	TGTGCCAGCAGCCGAAACTCACTCGGACTAGCGGGATCGGCCCAGTACTTC	CASSRNSLGLAGSAQYF
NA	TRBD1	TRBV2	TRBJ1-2	TGTGCCAGCAGTGAGTCGGGACAGATCTATGGCTACACCTTC	CASSESGQIYGYTF
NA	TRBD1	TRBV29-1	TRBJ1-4	TGCAGCGTTGTGACAGGGGGCGATGAAAAACTGTTTTTT	CSVVTGGDEKLFF
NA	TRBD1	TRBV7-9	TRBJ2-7	TGTGCCAGCAGCGGGACAGTTAGCTCCTACGAGCAGTACTTC	CASSGTVSSYEQYF
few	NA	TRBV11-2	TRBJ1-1	TGTGCCAGCAGCTCTCTAAGCATGAACACTGAAGCTTTCTTT	CASSSLSMNTEAFF
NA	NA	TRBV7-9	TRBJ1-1	TGTGCCAGCAGCTTTAGGTTCGGGATTTCCACTGAAGCTTTCTTT	CASSFRFGISTEAFF
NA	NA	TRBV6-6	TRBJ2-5	TGTGCCAGCAGTTACTCGGGAACAGAGACCCAGTACTTC	CASSYSGTETQYF
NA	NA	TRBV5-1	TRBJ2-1	TGCGCCAGCAGCTTTAGTTTTGAGCAGTTCTTC	CASSFSFEQFF
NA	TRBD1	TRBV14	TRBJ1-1	TGTGCCAGCAGCCGGACAGGGGGATCCACCACTGAAGCTTTCTTT	CASSRTGGSTTEAFF
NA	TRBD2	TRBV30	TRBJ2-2	TGTGCCTGGAGTGTAAGCCTAGCGGGAGACACCGGGGAGCTGTTTTTT	CAWSVSLAGDTGELFF
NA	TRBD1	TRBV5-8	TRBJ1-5	TGTGCCAGCACCTCGACAGGGACTCAGCCCCAGCATTTT	CASTSTGTQPQHF
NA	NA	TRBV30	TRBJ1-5	TGTGCCTTCACCCCGGGGACGGGCAATCAGCCCCAGCATTTT	CAFTPGTGNQPQHF
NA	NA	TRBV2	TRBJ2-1	TGTGCCAGCAGTGAAGGGCAGGGTGGAATCAATGAGCAGTTCTTC	CASSEGQGGINEQFF
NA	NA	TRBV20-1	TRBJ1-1	TGCAGTGCTAGATTAATACAGGAAGCTTTCTTT	CSARLIQEAFF
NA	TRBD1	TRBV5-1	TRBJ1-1	TGCGCCAGTGAAGGGACAGACGGCACTGAAGCTTTCTTT	CASEGTDGTEAFF
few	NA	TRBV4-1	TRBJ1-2	TGCGCCAGCAGCCAAGATTGGAGGGTCTACGGCTACACCTTC	CASSQDWRVYGYTF
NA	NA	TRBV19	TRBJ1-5	TGTGCCAGTAGTATACAGTACAGACCGCCCCAGCATTTT	CASSIQYRPPQHF
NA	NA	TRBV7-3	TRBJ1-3	TGTGCCAGCAGCCCGGGACCGAAAGGCGGAAACACCATATATTTT	CASSPGPKGGNTIYF
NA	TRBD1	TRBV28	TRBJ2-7	TGTGCCAGCAGTCGGACAGGGATCAGCTCCTACGAGCAGTACTTC	CASSRTGISSYEQYF
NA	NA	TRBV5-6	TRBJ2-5	TGTGCCAGCAGCTTTAATACTAGGGGACAAGAGACCCAGTACTTC	CASSFNTRGQETQYF
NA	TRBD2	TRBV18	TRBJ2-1	TGTGCCAGCTCACACCGGACTAGCGGGGGGGGGAGTGAGCAGTTCTTC	CASSHRTSGGGSEQFF
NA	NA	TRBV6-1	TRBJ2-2	TGTGCCAGCAGTGAGAGTAGGCCCGAGCTGTTTTTT	CASSESRPELFF
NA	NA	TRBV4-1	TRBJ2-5	TGCGCCAGCAGCCAATCTCTGGGGTTGGGGACCCAGTACTTC	CASSQSLGLGTQYF
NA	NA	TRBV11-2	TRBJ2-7	TGTGCCAGCAGCTTAGTCGGTCGGCGGGCCTCCTCCTACGAGCAGTACTTC	CASSLVGRRASSYEQYF
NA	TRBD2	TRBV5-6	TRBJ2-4	TGTGCCAGCAGCTTCGGTAGCGGGAGGGCCGGAAACATTCAGTACTTC	CASSFGSGRAGNIQYF
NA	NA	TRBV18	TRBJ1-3	TGTGCCAGCTCACCTGACCCTGGAAACACCATATATTTT	CASSPDPGNTIYF
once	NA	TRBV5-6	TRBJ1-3	TGTGCCAGCAGCTTGAAGAACACCATATATTTT	CASSLKNTIYF
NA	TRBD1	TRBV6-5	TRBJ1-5	TGTGCCAGCAGTTACGGGACAGGGGGCAATCAGCCCCAGCATTTT	CASSYGTGGNQPQHF
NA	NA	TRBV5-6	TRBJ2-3	TGTGCCAGCAGCTTAGAGGGACTGGGCACAGATACGCAGTATTTT	CASSLEGLGTDTQYF
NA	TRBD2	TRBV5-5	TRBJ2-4	TGTGCCAGTTCAGCTCTAGCGGGTTTCAAAAACATTCAGTACTTC	CASSALAGFKNIQYF
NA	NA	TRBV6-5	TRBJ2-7	TGTGCCAGCAGTTACCTCGGGATCAACGAGCAGTACTTC	CASSYLGINEQYF
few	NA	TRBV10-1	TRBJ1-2	TGCGCCAGCAGTGAGTTGGGGGTGTGGTATGGCTACACCTTC	CASSELGVWYGYTF
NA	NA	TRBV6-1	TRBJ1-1	TGTGCCAGCAGACCCACAGGGCGGGACACTGAAGCTTTCTTT	CASRPTGRDTEAFF
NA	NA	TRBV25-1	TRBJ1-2	TGTGCCAGCAGTGAAGAGAAGGGGATCTTGTATGGCTACACCTTC	CASSEEKGILYGYTF
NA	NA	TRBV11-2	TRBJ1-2	TGTGCCAGCAGCTTAGATAGCGGGTATGGCTACACCTTC	CASSLDSGYGYTF
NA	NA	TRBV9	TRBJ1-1	TGTGCCAGCAGCGTAGAGGGGAACACTGAAGCTTTCTTT	CASSVEGNTEAFF
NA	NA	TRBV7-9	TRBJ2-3	TGTGCCAGCAGCTTAACCAGCTCCACAGATACGCAGTATTTT	CASSLTSSTDTQYF
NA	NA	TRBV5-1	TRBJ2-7	TGCGCCAGCAGCTTGGAAGACAGGACGTACGAGCAGTACTTC	CASSLEDRTYEQYF
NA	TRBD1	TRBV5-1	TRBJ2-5	TGCGCCAGCAGCGGGACAGGACAAGAGACCCAGTACTTC	CASSGTGQETQYF
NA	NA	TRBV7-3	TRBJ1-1	TGTGCCAGCAGCTTAAACAGCAACACTGAAGCTTTCTTT	CASSLNSNTEAFF
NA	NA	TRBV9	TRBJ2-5	TGTGCCAGCACCACCTCCGGGAGAGAAGAGACCCAGTACTTC	CASTTSGREETQYF
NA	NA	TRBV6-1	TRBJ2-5	TGTGCCAGCAGTTTCCAGGCAGGTCAAGAGACCCAGTACTTC	CASSFQAGQETQYF
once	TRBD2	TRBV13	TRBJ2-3	TGTGCCAGCAGCTTTAGGACTAGCGACCCCACAGATACGCAGTATTTT	CASSFRTSDPTDTQYF
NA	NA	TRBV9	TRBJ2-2	TGTGCCAGCAGCGTAGGAATACTAGTCTATAGGGATGCCGGGGAGCTGTTTTTT	CASSVGILVYRDAGELFF
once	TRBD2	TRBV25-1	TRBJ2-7	TGTGCCAGCACAAGCTGGGCGGGGGGCTCCTACGAGCAGTACTTC	CASTSWAGGSYEQYF
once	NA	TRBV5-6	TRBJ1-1	TGTGCCAGCAGCTTCGGACCGACTGAAGCTTTCTTT	CASSFGPTEAFF
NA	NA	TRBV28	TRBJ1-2	TGTGCCAGCAGTTTATCTGAACTGGTCTACACCTTC	CASSLSELVYTF
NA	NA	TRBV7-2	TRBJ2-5	TGTGCCAGCAGCTTATACACCGGACAGCCGAGTCAAGAGACCCAGTACTTC	CASSLYTGQPSQETQYF
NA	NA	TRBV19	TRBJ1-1	TGTGCCAGTAGTTTCAGCCTGAACACTGAAGCTTTCTTT	CASSFSLNTEAFF
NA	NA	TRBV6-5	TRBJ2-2	TGTGCCAGCAGTTCCGACATGAACACCGGGGAGCTGTTTTTT	CASSSDMNTGELFF